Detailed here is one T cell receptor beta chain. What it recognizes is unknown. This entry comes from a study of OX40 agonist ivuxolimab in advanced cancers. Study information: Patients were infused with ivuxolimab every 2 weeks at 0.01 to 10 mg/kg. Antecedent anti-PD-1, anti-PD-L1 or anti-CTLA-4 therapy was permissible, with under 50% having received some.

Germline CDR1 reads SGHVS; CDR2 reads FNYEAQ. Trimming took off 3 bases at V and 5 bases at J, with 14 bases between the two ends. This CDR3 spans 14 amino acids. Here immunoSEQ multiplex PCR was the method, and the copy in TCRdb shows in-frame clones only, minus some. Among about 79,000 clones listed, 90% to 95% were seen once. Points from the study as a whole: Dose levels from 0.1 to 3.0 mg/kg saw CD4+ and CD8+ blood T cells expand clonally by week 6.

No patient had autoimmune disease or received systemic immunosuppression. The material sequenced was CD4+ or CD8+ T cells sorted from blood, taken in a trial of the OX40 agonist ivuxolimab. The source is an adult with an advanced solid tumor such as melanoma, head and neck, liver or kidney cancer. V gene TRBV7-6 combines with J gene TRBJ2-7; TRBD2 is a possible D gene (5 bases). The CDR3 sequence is CASSFLASPHEQYF. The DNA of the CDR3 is TGTGCCAGCAGCTTTCTAGCTTCCCCGCACGAGCAGTACTTC.